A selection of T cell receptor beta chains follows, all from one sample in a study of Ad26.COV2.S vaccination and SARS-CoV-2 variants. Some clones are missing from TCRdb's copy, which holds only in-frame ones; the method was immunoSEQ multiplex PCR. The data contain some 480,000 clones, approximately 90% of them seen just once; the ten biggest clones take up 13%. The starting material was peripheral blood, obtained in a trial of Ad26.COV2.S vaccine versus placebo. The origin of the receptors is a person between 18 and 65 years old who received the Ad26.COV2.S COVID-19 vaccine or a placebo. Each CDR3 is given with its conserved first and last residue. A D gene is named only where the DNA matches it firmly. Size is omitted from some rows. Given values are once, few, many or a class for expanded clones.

cdr3_nt: TGTGCCTGGAGTGTAGACGGGAAAATCCGCACCGGGGAGCTGTTTTTT
cdr3_aa: CAWSVDGKIRTGELFF
d_call: -
j_call: TRBJ2-2
v_call: TRBV30
clone_size: -

cdr3_nt: TGTGCCAGCAGACCAGGAGGACCCAGCTCCTACAATGAGCAGTTCTTC
cdr3_aa: CASRPGGPSSYNEQFF
d_call: -
j_call: TRBJ2-1
v_call: TRBV7-9
clone_size: -

cdr3_nt: TGTGCCAGCAGTTCCAGGGGAGGTGGGCCCCAGCATTTT
cdr3_aa: CASSSRGGGPQHF
d_call: -
j_call: TRBJ1-5
v_call: TRBV27
clone_size: -

cdr3_nt: TGTGCCAGCAGGGCCGTGGCCTCCGAGCAGTACTTC
cdr3_aa: CASRAVASEQYF
d_call: -
j_call: TRBJ2-7
v_call: TRBV6-1
clone_size: -

cdr3_nt: TGCGCCAGCAGCTTGGCCATCGGGAGACAGGGAGCGTACAATGAGCAGTTCTTC
cdr3_aa: CASSLAIGRQGAYNEQFF
d_call: -
j_call: TRBJ2-1
v_call: TRBV5-1
clone_size: -

cdr3_nt: TGTGCCACTGAACAGGGCGGCTACTACGAGCAGTACTTC
cdr3_aa: CATEQGGYYEQYF
d_call: -
j_call: TRBJ2-7
v_call: TRBV6-5
clone_size: -

cdr3_nt: TGTGCCTTGACAAGGAGCGGTTACTCTGGAAACACCATATATTTT
cdr3_aa: CALTRSGYSGNTIYF
d_call: -
j_call: TRBJ1-3
v_call: TRBV30
clone_size: -

cdr3_nt: TGTGCCAGCAGCTTAGGGGCCGGGACTGCTGAGCAGTTCTTC
cdr3_aa: CASSLGAGTAEQFF
d_call: -
j_call: TRBJ2-1
v_call: TRBV11-2
clone_size: -

cdr3_nt: TGTGCCAGCAGCTCCCGGGCCTTCGCAACTAATGAAAAACTGTTTTTT
cdr3_aa: CASSSRAFATNEKLFF
d_call: -
j_call: TRBJ1-4
v_call: TRBV7-8
clone_size: -

cdr3_nt: TGCGCCAGCAGCTTGATATTTGGAAACACCATATATTTT
cdr3_aa: CASSLIFGNTIYF
d_call: -
j_call: TRBJ1-3
v_call: TRBV5-1
clone_size: -

cdr3_nt: TGTGCCAGCTCCTGGGACAGGTCCCACTACACCTTC
cdr3_aa: CASSWDRSHYTF
d_call: TRBD1
j_call: TRBJ1-2
v_call: TRBV12-3/TRBV12-4
clone_size: -

cdr3_nt: TGCAGTGTCAATCCCTACAATGAGCAGTTCTTC
cdr3_aa: CSVNPYNEQFF
d_call: -
j_call: TRBJ2-1
v_call: TRBV20-1
clone_size: few

cdr3_nt: TGTGCCATCAGTGAGGACAGTAATAATTCACCCCTCCACTTT
cdr3_aa: CAISEDSNNSPLHF
d_call: -
j_call: TRBJ1-6
v_call: TRBV10-3
clone_size: few

cdr3_nt: TGTGCCAGCAGCTTGGGGGGGCGCGGGGAGCTGTTTTTT
cdr3_aa: CASSLGGRGELFF
d_call: -
j_call: TRBJ2-2
v_call: TRBV11-2
clone_size: -

cdr3_nt: TGTGCCAGCAGTTACTCGAGTTTTCAGTCGGGCGAGCAGTACTTC
cdr3_aa: CASSYSSFQSGEQYF
d_call: -
j_call: TRBJ2-7
v_call: TRBV6-2/TRBV6-3
clone_size: once

cdr3_nt: TGTGCCAGCAGTCTAAGGACTAGCGGGAGGTCAGATACGCAGTATTTT
cdr3_aa: CASSLRTSGRSDTQYF
d_call: TRBD2
j_call: TRBJ2-3
v_call: TRBV27
clone_size: -

cdr3_nt: TGTGCCAGCAGCGTAGGAGGCTTCCCTGGGGAGCAGTACTTC
cdr3_aa: CASSVGGFPGEQYF
d_call: -
j_call: TRBJ2-7
v_call: TRBV9
clone_size: -

cdr3_nt: TGTGCCAGCAGCCCCCCCGCAGGTTGGGGGGCGAGTACTGAAGCTTTCTTT
cdr3_aa: CASSPPAGWGASTEAFF
d_call: -
j_call: TRBJ1-1
v_call: TRBV28
clone_size: -

cdr3_nt: TGCGCCAGCAGCTTGGGCAGCCAAGCTCCAGATACGCAGTATTTT
cdr3_aa: CASSLGSQAPDTQYF
d_call: -
j_call: TRBJ2-3
v_call: TRBV5-1
clone_size: once

cdr3_nt: TGTGCCAGCAATGGACTAGCGTGGGAGACCCAGTACTTC
cdr3_aa: CASNGLAWETQYF
d_call: TRBD2
j_call: TRBJ2-5
v_call: TRBV2
clone_size: -

cdr3_nt: TGCGCCAGCAGGTTAGAGGGGAGGATCACTGAAGCTTTCTTT
cdr3_aa: CASRLEGRITEAFF
d_call: -
j_call: TRBJ1-1
v_call: TRBV5-1
clone_size: -

cdr3_nt: TGTGCCAGCAGTTCAAATAGCAACAGACGCGAGCAGTACTTC
cdr3_aa: CASSSNSNRREQYF
d_call: -
j_call: TRBJ2-7
v_call: TRBV28
clone_size: once

cdr3_nt: TGTGCCAGCAGCTTAGGGGGGATTAGCCCCCTCTACGAGCAGTACTTC
cdr3_aa: CASSLGGISPLYEQYF
d_call: -
j_call: TRBJ2-7
v_call: TRBV11-2
clone_size: -

cdr3_nt: TGTGCCAGCAGCGCTAGACTAGCGGGAGGCTACAATGAGCAGTTCTTC
cdr3_aa: CASSARLAGGYNEQFF
d_call: TRBD2
j_call: TRBJ2-1
v_call: TRBV2
clone_size: once

cdr3_nt: TGTGCCAGCTCACGGGACCCGAACACTGAAGCTTTCTTT
cdr3_aa: CASSRDPNTEAFF
d_call: -
j_call: TRBJ1-1
v_call: TRBV18
clone_size: -

cdr3_nt: TGTGCCTGGAGCGTAAGGTCATTAGCGGAAGAGACCCAGTACTTC
cdr3_aa: CAWSVRSLAEETQYF
d_call: -
j_call: TRBJ2-5
v_call: TRBV30
clone_size: -

cdr3_nt: TGTGCCAGCAGCCAAGCCTACGAGCAGTACTTC
cdr3_aa: CASSQAYEQYF
d_call: -
j_call: TRBJ2-7
v_call: TRBV3-1/TRBV3-2
clone_size: few

cdr3_nt: TGTGCCAGCAGTATCCATCCCAACACCGGGGAGCTGTTTTTT
cdr3_aa: CASSIHPNTGELFF
d_call: -
j_call: TRBJ2-2
v_call: TRBV28
clone_size: -

cdr3_nt: TGCGCCACCGGCCCGTCCGCAACTAACAATGAGCAGTTCTTC
cdr3_aa: CATGPSATNNEQFF
d_call: -
j_call: TRBJ2-1
v_call: TRBV10-1
clone_size: -

cdr3_nt: TGTGCCAGCAGCCGAGTTGGCGGAGCGGGATATAATGAGCAGTTCTTC
cdr3_aa: CASSRVGGAGYNEQFF
d_call: TRBD2
j_call: TRBJ2-1
v_call: TRBV7-8
clone_size: -

cdr3_nt: TGTGCCAGTAGTGGTGCGGCCCTTCTCAATCAGCCCCAGCATTTT
cdr3_aa: CASSGAALLNQPQHF
d_call: -
j_call: TRBJ1-5
v_call: TRBV19
clone_size: -

cdr3_nt: TGTGCCAGCAGCTTCGGGGCTAGCGGGGCCAATGAGCAGTTCTTC
cdr3_aa: CASSFGASGANEQFF
d_call: TRBD2
j_call: TRBJ2-1
v_call: TRBV7-3
clone_size: -

cdr3_nt: TGCGCCAGCAGCCGGGGACTTGAGCAGTTCTTC
cdr3_aa: CASSRGLEQFF
d_call: -
j_call: TRBJ2-1
v_call: TRBV4-3
clone_size: -

cdr3_nt: TGCGCCAGCAGGGGGCGGACAGGGGTTTGCGAGCAGTACTTC
cdr3_aa: CASRGRTGVCEQYF
d_call: TRBD1
j_call: TRBJ2-7
v_call: TRBV23-1
clone_size: -

cdr3_nt: TGTGCCAGCAGCTTAGGTTTGAACGAGCAGTACTTC
cdr3_aa: CASSLGLNEQYF
d_call: -
j_call: TRBJ2-7
v_call: TRBV11-2
clone_size: -

cdr3_nt: TGTGCCATCAGTGAGTCGACCTGGGGAGAGACCCAGTACTTC
cdr3_aa: CAISESTWGETQYF
d_call: -
j_call: TRBJ2-5
v_call: TRBV10-3
clone_size: -

cdr3_nt: TGTGCCAGCAGCTTAGGACCGGGACTAGTTTTGTTCTTC
cdr3_aa: CASSLGPGLVLFF
d_call: TRBD2
j_call: TRBJ2-1
v_call: TRBV7-2
clone_size: few

cdr3_nt: TGTGCCAGCAGTCCGGGACAGCGAAACACCATATATTTT
cdr3_aa: CASSPGQRNTIYF
d_call: TRBD1
j_call: TRBJ1-3
v_call: TRBV27
clone_size: -

cdr3_nt: TGCGCCAGCAGCTCAGGGATAGCGGGTAACAATGAGCAGTTCTTC
cdr3_aa: CASSSGIAGNNEQFF
d_call: TRBD2
j_call: TRBJ2-1
v_call: TRBV5-1
clone_size: -

cdr3_nt: TGCGCCAGCAGCCAAGACGTAATGGGACAGGGGATCGGCGGGGAGCTGTTTTTT
cdr3_aa: CASSQDVMGQGIGGELFF
d_call: TRBD1
j_call: TRBJ2-2
v_call: TRBV4-3
clone_size: -